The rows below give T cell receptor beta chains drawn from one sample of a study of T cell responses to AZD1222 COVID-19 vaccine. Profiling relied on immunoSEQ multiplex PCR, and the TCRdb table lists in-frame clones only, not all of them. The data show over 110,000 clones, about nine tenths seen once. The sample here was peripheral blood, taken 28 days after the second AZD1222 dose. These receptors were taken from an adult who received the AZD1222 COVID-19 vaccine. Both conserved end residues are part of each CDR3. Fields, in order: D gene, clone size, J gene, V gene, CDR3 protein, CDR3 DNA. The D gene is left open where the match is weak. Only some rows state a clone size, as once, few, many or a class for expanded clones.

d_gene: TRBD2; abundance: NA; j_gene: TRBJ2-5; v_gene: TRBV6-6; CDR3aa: CASSPPGLADGTQYF; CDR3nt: TGTGCCAGCAGTCCCCCGGGACTAGCGGACGGGACCCAGTACTTC
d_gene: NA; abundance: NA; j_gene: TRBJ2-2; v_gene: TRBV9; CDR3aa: CASRFSGKNTGELFF; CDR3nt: TGTGCCAGCAGGTTTTCAGGGAAGAACACCGGGGAGCTGTTTTTT
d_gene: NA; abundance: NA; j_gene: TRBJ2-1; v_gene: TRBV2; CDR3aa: CASSPHPPGVVNEQFF; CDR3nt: TGTGCCAGCAGTCCCCACCCTCCAGGGGTGGTAAATGAGCAGTTCTTC
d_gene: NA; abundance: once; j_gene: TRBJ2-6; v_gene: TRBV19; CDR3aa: CAVSSGANVLTF; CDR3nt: TGTGCCGTCTCCTCTGGGGCCAACGTCCTGACTTTC
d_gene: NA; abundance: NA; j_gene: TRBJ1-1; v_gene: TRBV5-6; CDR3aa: CASSTWGNTEAFF; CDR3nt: TGTGCCAGCAGCACCTGGGGAAACACTGAAGCTTTCTTT
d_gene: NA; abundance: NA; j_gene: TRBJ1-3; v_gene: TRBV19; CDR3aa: CASKSNSGNTIYF; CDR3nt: TGTGCCAGTAAGAGCAACTCTGGAAACACCATATATTTT
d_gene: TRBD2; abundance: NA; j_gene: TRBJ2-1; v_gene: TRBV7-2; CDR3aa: CASSLDGGGSYNEQFF; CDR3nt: TGTGCCAGCAGCTTAGATGGCGGGGGCTCCTACAATGAGCAGTTCTTC
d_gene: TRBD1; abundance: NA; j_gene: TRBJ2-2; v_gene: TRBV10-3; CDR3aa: CAISASPGGAGELFF; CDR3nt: TGTGCCATCAGTGCATCACCAGGGGGCGCCGGGGAGCTGTTTTTT
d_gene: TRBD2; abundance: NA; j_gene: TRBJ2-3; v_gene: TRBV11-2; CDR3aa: CASSKGLAGAQYF; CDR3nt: TGTGCCAGCAGCAAGGGACTAGCGGGGGCGCAGTATTTT
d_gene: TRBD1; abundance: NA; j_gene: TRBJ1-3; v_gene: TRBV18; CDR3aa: CASSPGTGSSGNTIYF; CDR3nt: TGTGCCAGCTCACCAGGGACAGGGAGCTCTGGAAACACCATATATTTT
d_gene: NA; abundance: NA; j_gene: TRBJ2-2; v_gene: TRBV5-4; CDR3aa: CASSLTANTGELFF; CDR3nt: TGTGCCAGCAGCTTGACAGCGAACACCGGGGAGCTGTTTTTT
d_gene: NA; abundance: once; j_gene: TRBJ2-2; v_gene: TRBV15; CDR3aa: CATRYNRELGELFF; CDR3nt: TGTGCCACCAGGTATAACAGGGAGCTCGGGGAGCTGTTTTTT
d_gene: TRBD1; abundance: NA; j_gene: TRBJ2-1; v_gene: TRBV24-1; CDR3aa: CATRKGQGDSYNEQFF; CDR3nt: TGTGCCACCAGGAAGGGACAGGGAGACTCCTACAATGAGCAGTTCTTC
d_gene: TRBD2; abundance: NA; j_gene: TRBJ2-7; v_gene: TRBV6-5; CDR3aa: CASSYWLSRERYEQYF; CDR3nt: TGTGCCAGCAGTTACTGGTTATCGCGGGAGCGGTACGAGCAGTACTTC
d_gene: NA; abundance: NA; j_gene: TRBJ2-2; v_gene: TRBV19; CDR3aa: CASKAGANTGELFF; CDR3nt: TGTGCCAGTAAGGCAGGTGCGAACACCGGGGAGCTGTTTTTT
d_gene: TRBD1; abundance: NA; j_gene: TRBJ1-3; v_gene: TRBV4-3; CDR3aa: CASSQEGRGLGNTIYF; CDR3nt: TGCGCCAGCAGCCAAGAGGGCAGGGGGCTAGGGAACACCATATATTTT
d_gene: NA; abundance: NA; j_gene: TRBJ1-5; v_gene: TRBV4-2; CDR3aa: CASSQTRNQPQHF; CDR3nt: TGTGCCAGCAGCCAAACCCGCAATCAGCCCCAGCATTTT
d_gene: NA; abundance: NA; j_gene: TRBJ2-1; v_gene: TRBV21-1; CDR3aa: CASIPLGYNEQFF; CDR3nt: TGTGCCAGCATTCCCTTGGGGTACAATGAGCAGTTCTTC
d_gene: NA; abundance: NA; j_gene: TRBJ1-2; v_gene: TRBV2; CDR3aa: CASSEVQGPRGYTF; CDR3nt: TGTGCCAGCAGTGAGGTGCAGGGGCCCCGGGGCTACACCTTC
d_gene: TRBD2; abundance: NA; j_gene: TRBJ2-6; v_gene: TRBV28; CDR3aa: CASSRGGDSGANVLTF; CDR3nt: TGTGCCAGCAGCCGCGGGGGAGATTCTGGGGCCAACGTCCTGACTTTC
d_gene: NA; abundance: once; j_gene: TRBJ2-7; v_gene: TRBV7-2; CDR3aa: CASSLALAGWGYEQYF; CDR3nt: TGTGCCAGCAGCTTAGCGCTGGCGGGATGGGGCTACGAGCAGTACTTC
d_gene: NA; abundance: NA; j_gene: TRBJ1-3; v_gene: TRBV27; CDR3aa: CASSLSRGGTIYF; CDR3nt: TGTGCCAGCAGTCTAAGTCGCGGGGGCACCATATATTTT
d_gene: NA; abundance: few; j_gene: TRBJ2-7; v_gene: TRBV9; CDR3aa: CASSVGSSYEQYF; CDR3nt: TGTGCCAGCAGCGTAGGGAGCTCCTACGAGCAGTACTTC
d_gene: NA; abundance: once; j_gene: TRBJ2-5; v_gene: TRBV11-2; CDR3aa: CASSLVSVHGETQYF; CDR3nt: TGTGCCAGCAGCTTAGTTTCTGTGCACGGTGAGACCCAGTACTTC
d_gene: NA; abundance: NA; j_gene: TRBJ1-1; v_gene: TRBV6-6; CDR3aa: CASSYLNTEAFF; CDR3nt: TGTGCCAGCAGTTACTTGAACACTGAAGCTTTCTTT
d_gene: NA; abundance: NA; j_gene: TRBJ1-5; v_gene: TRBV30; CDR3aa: CAWRGTGGTQPQHF; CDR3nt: TGTGCCTGGAGGGGAACGGGGGGGACACAGCCCCAGCATTTT
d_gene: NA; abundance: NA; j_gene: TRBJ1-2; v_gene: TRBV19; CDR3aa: CASRGAESYYGYTF; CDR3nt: TGTGCCAGTCGGGGGGCAGAATCCTACTATGGCTACACCTTC
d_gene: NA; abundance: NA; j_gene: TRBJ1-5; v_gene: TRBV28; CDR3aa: CASSLGRGYQPQHF; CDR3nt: TGTGCCAGCAGTTTAGGCAGGGGTTATCAGCCCCAGCATTTT
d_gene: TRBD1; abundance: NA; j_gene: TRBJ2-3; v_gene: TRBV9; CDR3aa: CASTGRQGDPTDTQYF; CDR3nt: TGTGCCAGCACCGGAAGGCAGGGGGACCCGACCGATACGCAGTATTTT
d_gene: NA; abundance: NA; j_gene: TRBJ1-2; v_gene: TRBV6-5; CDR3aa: CASRPPGGWNYGYTF; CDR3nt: TGTGCCAGCAGACCACCGGGGGGCTGGAACTATGGCTACACCTTC
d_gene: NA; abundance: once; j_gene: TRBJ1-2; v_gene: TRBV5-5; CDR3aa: CASRRSADSNYGYTF; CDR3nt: TGTGCCAGCAGGCGGTCGGCCGATTCTAACTATGGCTACACCTTC
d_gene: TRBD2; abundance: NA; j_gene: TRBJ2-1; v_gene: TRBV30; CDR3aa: CAWRKTSGYYNEQFF; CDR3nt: TGTGCCTGGAGGAAGACTAGCGGGTACTACAATGAGCAGTTCTTC
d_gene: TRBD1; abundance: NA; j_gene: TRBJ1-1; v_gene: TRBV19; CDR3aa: CASRDSYTEAFF; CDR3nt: TGTGCCAGCCGGGACAGTTACACTGAAGCTTTCTTT
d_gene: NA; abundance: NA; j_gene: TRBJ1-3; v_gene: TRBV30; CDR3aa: CAWRTPGNTIYF; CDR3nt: TGTGCCTGGAGGACCCCTGGAAACACCATATATTTT
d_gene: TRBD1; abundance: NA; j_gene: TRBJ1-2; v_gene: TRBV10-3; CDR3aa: CAISESIIRTGTYGYTF; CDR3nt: TGTGCCATCAGTGAGTCGATAATAAGGACAGGGACCTATGGCTACACCTTC
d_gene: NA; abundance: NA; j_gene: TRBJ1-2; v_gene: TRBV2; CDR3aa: CASSDSSPGYGYTF; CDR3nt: TGTGCCAGCAGTGATAGCAGCCCGGGCTATGGCTACACCTTC
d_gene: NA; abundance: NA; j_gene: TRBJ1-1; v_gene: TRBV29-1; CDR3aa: CSVEHPNTEAFF; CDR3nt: TGCAGCGTTGAGCATCCGAACACTGAAGCTTTCTTT
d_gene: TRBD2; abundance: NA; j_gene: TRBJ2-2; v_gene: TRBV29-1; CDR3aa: CGYSGSRNAGELFF; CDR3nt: TGCGGGTATAGCGGGAGTCGAAATGCCGGGGAGCTGTTTTTT
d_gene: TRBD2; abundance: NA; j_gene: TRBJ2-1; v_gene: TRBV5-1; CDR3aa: CASSPPAGSSYNEQFF; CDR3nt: TGCGCCAGCAGCCCCCCAGCGGGGAGCTCCTACAATGAGCAGTTCTTC
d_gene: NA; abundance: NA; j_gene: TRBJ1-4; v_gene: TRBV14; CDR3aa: CASSQGRTNEKLFF; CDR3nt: TGTGCCAGCAGCCAGGGAAGGACCAATGAAAAACTGTTTTTT
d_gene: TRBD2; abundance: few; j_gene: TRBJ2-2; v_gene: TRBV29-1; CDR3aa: CSVAREGVGELFF; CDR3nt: TGCAGCGTTGCCAGGGAGGGAGTCGGGGAGCTGTTTTTT
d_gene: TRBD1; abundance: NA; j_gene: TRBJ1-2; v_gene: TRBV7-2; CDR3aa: CASSSDRGTYGYTF; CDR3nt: TGTGCCAGCAGTTCGGACAGGGGGACCTATGGCTACACCTTC
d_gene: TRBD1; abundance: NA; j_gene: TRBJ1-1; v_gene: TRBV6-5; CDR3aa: CASSQDRVGTEAFF; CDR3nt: TGTGCCAGCAGTCAGGACAGGGTGGGCACTGAAGCTTTCTTT
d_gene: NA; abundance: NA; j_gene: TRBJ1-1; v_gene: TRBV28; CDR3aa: CASTKPDSYTEAFF; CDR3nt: TGTGCCAGCACCAAACCCGACAGCTACACTGAAGCTTTCTTT
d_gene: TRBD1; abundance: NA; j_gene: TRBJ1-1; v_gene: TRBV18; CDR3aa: CASSLGRDRLAEAFF; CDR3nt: TGTGCCAGCTCACTAGGCCGGGACAGGTTGGCTGAAGCTTTCTTT
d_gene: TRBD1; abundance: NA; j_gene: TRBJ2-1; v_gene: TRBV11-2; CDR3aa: CASSFGPGQGKNEQFF; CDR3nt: TGTGCCAGCAGCTTCGGACCGGGACAGGGTAAAAATGAGCAGTTCTTC
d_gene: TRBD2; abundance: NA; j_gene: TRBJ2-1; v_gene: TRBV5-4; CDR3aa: CASRGTSQGEQFF; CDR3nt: TGTGCCAGCAGGGGGACTAGCCAGGGTGAGCAGTTCTTC
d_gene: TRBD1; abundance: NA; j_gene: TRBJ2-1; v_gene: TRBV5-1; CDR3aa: CASSLGQGANEQFF; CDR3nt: TGCGCCAGCAGCCTGGGACAGGGGGCCAATGAGCAGTTCTTC
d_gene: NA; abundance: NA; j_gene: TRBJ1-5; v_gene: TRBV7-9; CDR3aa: CASSLGYSNQPQHF; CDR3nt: TGTGCCAGCAGCTTAGGTTATAGCAATCAGCCCCAGCATTTT
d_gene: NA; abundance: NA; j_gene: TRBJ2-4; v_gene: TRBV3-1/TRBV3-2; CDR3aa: CASSQGLGYIQYF; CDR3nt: TGTGCCAGCAGCCAAGGACTTGGTTACATTCAGTACTTC
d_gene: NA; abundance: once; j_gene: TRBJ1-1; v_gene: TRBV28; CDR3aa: CASSFLVDTEAFF; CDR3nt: TGTGCCAGCAGTTTTTTAGTGGACACTGAAGCTTTCTTT
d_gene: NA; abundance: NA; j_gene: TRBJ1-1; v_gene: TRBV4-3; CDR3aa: CASSQDLFFYRAMNTEAFF; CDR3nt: TGCGCCAGCAGCCAAGATCTCTTTTTCTACAGGGCCATGAACACTGAAGCTTTCTTT
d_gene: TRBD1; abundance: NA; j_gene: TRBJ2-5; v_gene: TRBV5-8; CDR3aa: CASSRRGRGLETQYF; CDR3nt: TGTGCCAGCAGCCGCAGGGGCAGGGGGCTAGAGACCCAGTACTTC
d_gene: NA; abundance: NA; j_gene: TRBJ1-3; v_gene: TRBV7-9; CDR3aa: CASMRGTGNTIYF; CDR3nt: TGTGCCAGCATGAGGGGCACTGGAAACACCATATATTTT
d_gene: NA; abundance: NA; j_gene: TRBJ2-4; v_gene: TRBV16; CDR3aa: CASSQGGSGRGIQYF; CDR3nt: TGTGCCAGCAGCCAAGGGGGCAGCGGTCGGGGCATTCAGTACTTT
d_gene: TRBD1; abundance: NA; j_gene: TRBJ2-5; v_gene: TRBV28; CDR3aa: CASSLWGTAQQETQYF; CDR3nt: TGTGCCAGCAGTTTATGGGGGACAGCGCAACAAGAGACCCAGTACTTC
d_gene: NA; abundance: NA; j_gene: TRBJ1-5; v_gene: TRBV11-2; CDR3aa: CASSFGKNQPQHF; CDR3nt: TGTGCCAGCAGCTTTGGAAAGAATCAGCCCCAGCATTTT
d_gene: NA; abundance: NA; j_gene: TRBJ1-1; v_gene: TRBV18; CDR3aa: CASSGTVNTEAFF; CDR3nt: TGTGCCAGCTCAGGGACGGTGAACACTGAAGCTTTCTTT
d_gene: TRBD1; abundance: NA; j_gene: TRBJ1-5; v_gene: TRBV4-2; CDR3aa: CASSQVSDRDSNQPQHF; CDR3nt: TGTGCCAGCAGCCAAGTCTCGGACAGGGATAGCAATCAGCCCCAGCATTTT
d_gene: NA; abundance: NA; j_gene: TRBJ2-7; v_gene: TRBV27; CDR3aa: CASSPSRGPYEQYF; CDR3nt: TGTGCCAGCAGTCCCTCTCGGGGTCCATACGAGCAGTACTTC